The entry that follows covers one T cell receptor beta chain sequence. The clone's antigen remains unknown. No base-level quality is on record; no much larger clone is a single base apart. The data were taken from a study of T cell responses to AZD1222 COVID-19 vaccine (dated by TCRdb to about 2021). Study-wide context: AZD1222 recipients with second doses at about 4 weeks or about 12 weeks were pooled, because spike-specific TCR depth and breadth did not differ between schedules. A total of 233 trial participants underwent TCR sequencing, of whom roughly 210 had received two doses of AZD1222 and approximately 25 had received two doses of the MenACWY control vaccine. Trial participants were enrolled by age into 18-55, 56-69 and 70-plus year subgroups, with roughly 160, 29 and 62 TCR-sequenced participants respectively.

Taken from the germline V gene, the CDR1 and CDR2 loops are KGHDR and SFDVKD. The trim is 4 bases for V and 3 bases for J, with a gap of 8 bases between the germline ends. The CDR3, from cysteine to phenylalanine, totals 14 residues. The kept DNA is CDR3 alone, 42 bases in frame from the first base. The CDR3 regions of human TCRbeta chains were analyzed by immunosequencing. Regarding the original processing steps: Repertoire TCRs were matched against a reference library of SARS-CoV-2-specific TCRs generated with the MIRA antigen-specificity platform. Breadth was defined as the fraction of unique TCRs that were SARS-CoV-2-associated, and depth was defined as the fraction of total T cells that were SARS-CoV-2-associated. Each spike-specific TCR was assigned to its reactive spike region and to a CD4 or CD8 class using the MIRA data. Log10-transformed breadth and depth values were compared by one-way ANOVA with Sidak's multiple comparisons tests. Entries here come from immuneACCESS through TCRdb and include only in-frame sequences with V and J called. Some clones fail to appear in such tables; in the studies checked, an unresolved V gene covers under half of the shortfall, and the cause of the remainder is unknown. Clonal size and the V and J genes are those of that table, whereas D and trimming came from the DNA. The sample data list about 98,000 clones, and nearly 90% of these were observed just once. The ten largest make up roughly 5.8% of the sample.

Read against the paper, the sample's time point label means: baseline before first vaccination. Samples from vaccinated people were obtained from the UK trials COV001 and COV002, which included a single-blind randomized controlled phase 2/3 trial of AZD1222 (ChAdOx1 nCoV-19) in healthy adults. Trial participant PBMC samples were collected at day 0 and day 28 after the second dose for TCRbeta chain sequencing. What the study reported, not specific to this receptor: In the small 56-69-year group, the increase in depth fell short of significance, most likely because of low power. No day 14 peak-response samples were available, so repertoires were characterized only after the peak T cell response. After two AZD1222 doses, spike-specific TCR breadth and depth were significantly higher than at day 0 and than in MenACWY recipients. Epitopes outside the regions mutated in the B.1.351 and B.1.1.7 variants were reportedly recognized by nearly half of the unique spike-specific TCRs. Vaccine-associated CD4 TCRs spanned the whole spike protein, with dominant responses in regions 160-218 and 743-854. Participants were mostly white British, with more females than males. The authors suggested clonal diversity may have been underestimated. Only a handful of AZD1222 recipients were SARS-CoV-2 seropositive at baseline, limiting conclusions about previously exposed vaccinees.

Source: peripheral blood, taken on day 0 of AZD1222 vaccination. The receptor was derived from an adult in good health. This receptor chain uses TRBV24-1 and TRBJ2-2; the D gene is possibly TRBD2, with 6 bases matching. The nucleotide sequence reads TGTGCCACCAGTGACCCGGGAGACACCGGGGAGCTGTTTTTT. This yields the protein CATSDPGDTGELFF.